The 13 T cell receptor beta chains given below trace back to one sample, sequenced in a study of PD-1 blockade in classical Hodgkin lymphoma. Each of the patients experienced relapse following autologous stem cell transplantation, and their brentuximab vedotin exposure differed. Clones were read by immunoSEQ multiplex PCR, and TCRdb kept only the in-frame ones, dropping some. The sample holds 20,000 to 25,000 clones, over 65% seen once. This specimen was peripheral blood mononuclear cells (PBMCs), taken before the second cycle of nivolumab. The receptors originated from a human donor with classical Hodgkin lymphoma.

The chain links TRBV7-3 to TRBJ2-5, with 7 bases fitting TRBD2. The V and J ends lost 4 bases and 5 bases, in that order; junction bases with no gene match: 7. Germline lookup yields CDR1 SGHTA and CDR2 FQGTGA. The CDR3 has 14 amino acids. The CDR3 nucleotides are TGTGCCAGCAGCTCGGGAGGTTGGCGGGAGACCCAGTACTTC. Residues: CASSSGGWRETQYF.

V gene TRBV4-3 combines with J gene TRBJ1-2; D unclear. The CDR3 is made up of 14 amino acids. Germline CDR1 is LGHNA and CDR2 is YSLEER. V was cut by 0 bases and J by 8 bases, with 13 bases left in between. CDR3 DNA sequence: TGCGCCAGCAGCCAAGATTTAAACATGAGGGGCTACACCTTC. Protein: CASSQDLNMRGYTF.

As to this clone: Additional DNA sequences in this sample encode the identical CDR3. The gene calls are TRBV25-1 and TRBJ1-4; D uncertain. The CDR3 extends over 17 amino acids. V gave up 2 bases and J gave up 8 bases, with 21 bases separating them. Germline CDR1 reads MGHDK; CDR2 reads SYGVNS. The CDR3 is CASSEGDWSPGGEKLFF. The DNA for the CDR3 is TGTGCCAGCAGTGAAGGTGACTGGTCGCCGGGAGGGGAAAAACTGTTTTTT.

CDR3: CASSEVWQNYGYTF. DNA for the CDR3: TGTGCCAGCAGTGAAGTGTGGCAGAACTATGGCTACACCTTC. The chain combines TRBV2 with TRBJ1-2, with D uncertain. The germline CDR1 and CDR2 sequences are SNHLY and FYNNEI. The CDR3 covers 14 residues. V lost 1 base and J 2 bases, leaving 8 bases between the germline ends.

The chain has TRBV6-5 and TRBJ1-2; unclear D gene. V lost 2 bases and J lost 2, with 12 bases in between. This CDR3 contains 15 residues. Germline CDR1 and CDR2: MNHEY and SVGAGI. CDR3 loop: CASSYLGRVNYGYTF. The CDR3 DNA is TGTGCCAGCAGTTACCTCGGGCGAGTCAACTATGGCTACACCTTC.

The chain recombines TRBV7-2 with TRBJ1-4; weak D call: TRBD1 (5 bases). Per the germline V gene, CDR1 is SGHTA and CDR2 is FQGNSA. This CDR3 comprises 14 residues. Trimming pared 5 bases from V and 7 bases from J, leaving 14 bases between. The CDR3 loop reads CASSPGGDREKLFF. In DNA, the CDR3 is TGTGCCAGCAGCCCGGGGGGGGACCGTGAAAAACTGTTTTTT.

The chain recombines TRBV20-1 with TRBJ1-1; D call uncertain. There are 11 residues in the CDR3. In germline, CDR1 is DFQATT, CDR2 SNEGSKA (reference sequence). V was pared by 0 bases and J by 8 bases, with 7 bases between. The CDR3 protein is CSAREDGEAFF. The CDR3, as DNA: TGCAGTGCTAGAGAGGACGGCGAAGCTTTCTTT.

This clone was picked up one time. Mismatch with germline at one junction end may stem from a read error. The V call is TRBV7-9, the J call TRBJ2-3; TRBD2 agrees at 7 bases. This CDR3 region has 17 residues. Germline CDR1 SEHNR, CDR2 FQNEAQ (reference sequence). CDR3 in DNA: TGTGCCAGCAGCCTAGCGGCAGGTACCTTCAGCACAGATACGCAGTATTTT. The encoded protein is CASSLAAGTFSTDTQYF.

At least ten counts were recorded for this clone. The gene calls are TRBV2 and TRBJ1-1; no clear D gene. The V end was cut by 4 bases, the J end by 8 bases, with 8 bases between. The CDR3 sequence is 11 residues long. From germline, CDR1 is SNHLY and CDR2 FYNNEI. The CDR3: CASSVVVEAFF. The CDR3 bases are TGTGCCAGCAGTGTGGTAGTGGAAGCTTTCTTT.

V gene TRBV19 combines with J gene TRBJ2-7, with 9 positions matching TRBD1. The length of the CDR3 is 15 residues. Germline V CDR1 and CDR2: LNHDA, SQIVND (reference sequence). Unmatched junction bases numbered 10, after V lost 5 bases and J lost 5 bases. CDR3 residues: CASSSRTGDVDEQYF. For the CDR3, the DNA is TGTGCCAGTAGTTCCCGGACAGGGGATGTTGACGAGCAGTACTTC. Full variable domain (missing parts from reference TRBV19 and TRBJ2-7): DGGITQSPKYLFRKEGQNVTLSCEQNLNHDAMYWYRQDPGQGLRLIYYSQIVNDFQKGDIAEGYSVSREKKESFPLTVTSAQKNPTAFYLCASSSRTGDVDEQYFGPGTRLTVT.

V gene TRBV5-6 combines with J gene TRBJ2-5, with 8 bases that match TRBD1. The CDR3 covers 15 residues. After removal of 3 bases from V and 4 bases from J, the junction contained 8 bases not matched to a gene. In germline, CDR1 is SGHDT, CDR2 YYEEEE. In DNA, the CDR3 is TGTGCCAGCAGCTCTCGACAGGGGTGGGGAGAGACCCAGTACTTC. This translates into CASSSRQGWGETQYF.

J is TRBJ1-4 and V is TRBV20-1; D is possibly TRBD1 (6 bases). With 7 bases removed from V and 8 bases from J, the gap between germline ends came to 11 bases. Germline CDR1 reads DFQATT; CDR2 reads SNEGSKA (reference sequence). This CDR3 contains 11 residues. This chain's CDR3 is CSGRQDEKLFF. CDR3 in DNA: TGCAGTGGTCGACAGGACGAAAAACTGTTTTTT.

The V gene is TRBV13, the J gene TRBJ2-1, with 7 bases that match TRBD1. The CDR3 is made up of 15 amino acids. V shed 5 bases and J 4 bases; nucleotides not matched to a gene: 8. CDR1 is PRHDT and CDR2 is FYEKMQ in the germline V gene (reference sequence). The CDR3 here is CASSPDPGQYNEQFF. The DNA of the CDR3 is TGTGCCAGCAGCCCGGACCCGGGACAGTACAATGAGCAGTTCTTC.